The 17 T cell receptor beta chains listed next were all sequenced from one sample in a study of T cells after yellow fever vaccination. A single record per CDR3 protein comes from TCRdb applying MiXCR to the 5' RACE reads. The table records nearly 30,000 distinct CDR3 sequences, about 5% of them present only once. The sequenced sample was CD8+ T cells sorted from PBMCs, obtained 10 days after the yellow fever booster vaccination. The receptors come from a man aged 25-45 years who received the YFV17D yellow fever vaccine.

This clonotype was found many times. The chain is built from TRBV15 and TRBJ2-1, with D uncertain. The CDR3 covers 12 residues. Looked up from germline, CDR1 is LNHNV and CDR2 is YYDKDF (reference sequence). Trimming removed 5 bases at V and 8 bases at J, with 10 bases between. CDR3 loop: CATSQDGDEQFF. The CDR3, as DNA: TGTGCCACCAGCCAGGATGGGGATGAGCAGTTCTTC.

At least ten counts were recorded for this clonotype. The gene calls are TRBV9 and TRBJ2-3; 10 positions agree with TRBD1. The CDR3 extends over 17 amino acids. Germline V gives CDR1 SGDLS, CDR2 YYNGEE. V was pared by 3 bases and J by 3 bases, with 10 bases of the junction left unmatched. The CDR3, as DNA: TGTGCCAGCAGCGATGCCCCCGACAGGGGGCTGACAGATACGCAGTATTTT. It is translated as CASSDAPDRGLTDTQYF.

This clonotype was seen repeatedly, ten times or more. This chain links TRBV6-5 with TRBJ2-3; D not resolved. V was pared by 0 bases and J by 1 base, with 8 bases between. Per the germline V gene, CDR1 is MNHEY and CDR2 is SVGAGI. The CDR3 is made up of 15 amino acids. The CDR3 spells CASSYSGFGTDTQYF. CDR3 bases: TGTGCCAGCAGTTACTCGGGTTTTGGCACAGATACGCAGTATTTT.

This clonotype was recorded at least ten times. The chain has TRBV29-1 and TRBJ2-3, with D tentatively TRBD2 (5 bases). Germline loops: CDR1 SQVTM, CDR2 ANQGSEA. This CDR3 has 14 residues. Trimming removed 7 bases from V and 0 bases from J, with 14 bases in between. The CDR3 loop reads CSALGVPSTDTQYF. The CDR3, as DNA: TGCAGCGCCCTGGGAGTCCCTAGCACAGATACGCAGTATTTT.

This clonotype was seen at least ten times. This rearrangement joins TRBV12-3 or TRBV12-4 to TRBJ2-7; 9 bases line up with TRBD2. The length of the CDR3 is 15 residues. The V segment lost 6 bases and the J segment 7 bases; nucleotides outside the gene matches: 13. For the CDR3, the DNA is TGTGCCAGCAGAGCGACTAGCGGAGGTTTTTGGGAGCAGTACTTC. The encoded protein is CASRATSGGFWEQYF.

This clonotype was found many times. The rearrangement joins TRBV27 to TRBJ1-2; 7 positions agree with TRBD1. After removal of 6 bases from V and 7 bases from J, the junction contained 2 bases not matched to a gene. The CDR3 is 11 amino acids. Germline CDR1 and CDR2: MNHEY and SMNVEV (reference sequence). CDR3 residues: CASRGQLGYTF. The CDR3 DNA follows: TGTGCCAGCAGGGGACAGCTTGGCTACACCTTC.

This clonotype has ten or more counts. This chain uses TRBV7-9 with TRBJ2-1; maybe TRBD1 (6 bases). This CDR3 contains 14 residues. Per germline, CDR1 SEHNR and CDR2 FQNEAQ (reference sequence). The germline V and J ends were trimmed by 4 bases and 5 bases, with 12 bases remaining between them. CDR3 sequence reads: CASSYAGTNNEQFF. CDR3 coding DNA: TGTGCCAGCAGCTATGCCGGGACAAACAATGAGCAGTTCTTC.

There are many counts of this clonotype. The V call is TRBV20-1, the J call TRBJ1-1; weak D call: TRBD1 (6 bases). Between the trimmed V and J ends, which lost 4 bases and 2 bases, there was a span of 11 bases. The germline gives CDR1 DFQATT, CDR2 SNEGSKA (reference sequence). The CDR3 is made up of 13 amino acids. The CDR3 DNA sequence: TGCAGTGCTACTACAGGGCTTAACACTGAAGCTTTCTTT. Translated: CSATTGLNTEAFF.

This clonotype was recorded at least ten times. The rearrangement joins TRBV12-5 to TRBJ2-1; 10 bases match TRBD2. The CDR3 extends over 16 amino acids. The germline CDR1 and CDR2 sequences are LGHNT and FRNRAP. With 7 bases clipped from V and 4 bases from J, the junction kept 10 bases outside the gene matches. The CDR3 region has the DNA TGTGCTAGTGCTCTACTAGGGACTAGCGTATACAATGAGCAGTTCTTC. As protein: CASALLGTSVYNEQFF.

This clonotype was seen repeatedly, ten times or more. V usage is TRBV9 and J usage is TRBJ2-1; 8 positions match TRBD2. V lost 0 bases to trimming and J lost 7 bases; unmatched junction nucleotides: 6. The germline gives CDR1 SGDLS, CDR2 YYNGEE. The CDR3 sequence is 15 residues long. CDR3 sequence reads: CASSVELAVGNEQFF. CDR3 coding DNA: TGTGCCAGCAGCGTAGAACTAGCGGTGGGTAATGAGCAGTTCTTC.

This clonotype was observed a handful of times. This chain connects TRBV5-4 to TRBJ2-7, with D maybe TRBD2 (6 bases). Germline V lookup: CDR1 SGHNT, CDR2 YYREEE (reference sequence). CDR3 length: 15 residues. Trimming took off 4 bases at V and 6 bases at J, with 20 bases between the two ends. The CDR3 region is CASSGGSVSIGEQYF. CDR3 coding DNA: TGTGCCAGCAGCGGGGGGTCTGTTTCTATCGGCGAGCAGTACTTC. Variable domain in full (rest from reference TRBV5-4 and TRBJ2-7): ETGVTQSPTHLIKTRGQQVTLRCSSQSGHNTVSWYQQALGQGPQFIFQYYREEENGRGNFPPRFSGLQFPNYSSELNVNALELDDSALYLCASSGGSVSIGEQYFGPGTRLTVT.

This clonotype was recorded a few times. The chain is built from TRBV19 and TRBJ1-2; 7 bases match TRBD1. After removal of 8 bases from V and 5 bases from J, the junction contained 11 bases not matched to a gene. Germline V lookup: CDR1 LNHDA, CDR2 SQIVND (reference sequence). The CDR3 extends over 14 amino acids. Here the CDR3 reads CASSAGTATYGYTF. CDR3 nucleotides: TGTGCCAGTTCCGCCGGGACAGCTACTTATGGCTACACCTTC.

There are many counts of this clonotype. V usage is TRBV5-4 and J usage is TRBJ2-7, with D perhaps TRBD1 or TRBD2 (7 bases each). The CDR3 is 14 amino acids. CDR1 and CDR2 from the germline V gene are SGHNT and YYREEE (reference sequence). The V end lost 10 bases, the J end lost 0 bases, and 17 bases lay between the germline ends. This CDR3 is CASQGGDGSYEQYF. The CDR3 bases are TGTGCCTCTCAGGGGGGGGACGGCTCCTACGAGCAGTACTTC.

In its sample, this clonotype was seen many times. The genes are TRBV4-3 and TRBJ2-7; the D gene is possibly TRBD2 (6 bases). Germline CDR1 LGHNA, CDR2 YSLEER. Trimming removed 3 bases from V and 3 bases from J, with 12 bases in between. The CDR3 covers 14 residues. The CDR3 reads CASSQEGLGYEQYF. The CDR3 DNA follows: TGCGCCAGCAGCCAGGAGGGGTTAGGCTACGAGCAGTACTTC.

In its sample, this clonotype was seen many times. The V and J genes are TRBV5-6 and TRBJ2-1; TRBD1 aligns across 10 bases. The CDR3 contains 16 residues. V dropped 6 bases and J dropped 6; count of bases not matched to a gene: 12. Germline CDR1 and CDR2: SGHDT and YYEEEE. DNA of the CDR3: TGTGCCAGCATCGGGGGGACAGGGGACCATCTCAATGAGCAGTTCTTC. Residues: CASIGGTGDHLNEQFF.

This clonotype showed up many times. The CDR3: CASSPTAGERSPLHF. CDR3 in DNA: TGTGCCAGCAGCCCGACAGCCGGAGAAAGATCACCCCTCCACTTT. The chain uses TRBV21-1 and TRBJ1-6. TRBV21-1 constitutes a pseudogene. CDR3 length: 15 residues.

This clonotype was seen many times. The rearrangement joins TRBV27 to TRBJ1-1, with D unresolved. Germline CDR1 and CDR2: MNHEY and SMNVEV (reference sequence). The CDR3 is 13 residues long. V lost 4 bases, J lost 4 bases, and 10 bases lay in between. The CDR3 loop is CASSWSGSTEAFF. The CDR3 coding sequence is TGTGCCAGCAGTTGGAGTGGGAGCACTGAAGCTTTCTTT.